The clone carrying this T cell receptor (beta chain) was detected once. The data belong to a study of CD8+CD57+ T cells in acquired aplastic anemia. Genomic DNA templated the TCR beta VDJ and CDR3 profiling. TCRdb ran MiXCR on the reads and lists one entry per CDR3 protein. The sample has approximately 300,000 distinct CDR3 sequences, about three fifths seen once; the top ten hold 1% to 1.5%. This CDR3 is built from 18 residues. Germline V gene lookup returns CDR1 ENHRY and CDR2 SYGVKD. The V segment lost 2 bases and the J segment 4 bases; nucleotides outside the gene matches: 7. CD8+CD57+ cell expansion had been shown by flow cytometry in patients chosen for sequencing.

This clonotype originated in a human donor with aplastic anemia. The genes are TRBV10-3 and TRBJ2-1, with 14 nucleotides matching TRBD2. Source material: sorted CD4+, CD8+, or CD8+CD57+ T cells (not recorded which) from PBMCs. CDR3 region: CAISEHGTSGGLYNEQFF. CDR3 coding DNA: TGTGCCATCAGTGAGCATGGGACTAGCGGGGGTCTATACAATGAGCAGTTCTTC.